These 27 T cell receptor beta chains were sequenced from one sample in a study of cytomegalovirus exposure and HLA in healthy donors. PCR was performed using 60 Vbeta and 13 Jbeta primers. Sequencing was performed with immunoSEQ multiplex PCR; in TCRdb, only in-frame clones are kept and a portion is missing. The table lists 95,000 to 150,000 clones, roughly 76% of them singletons. Sequencing was done on a sample of PBMCs. Receptor source: a woman aged 55-70 years in good health and CMV-seropositive.

This CDR3 reads CAWSYSGNTIYF. Here the CDR3 DNA reads TGTGCCTGGAGCTACTCTGGAAACACCATATATTTT. The V call is TRBV30, the J call TRBJ1-3, with unresolved D. V shed 3 bases and J shed 0 bases, with 3 bases lying between them. This CDR3 is 12 amino acids long. Germline CDR1 GTSNPN, CDR2 SVGIG (reference sequence). The full variable domain, with the rest looked up from reference TRBV30 and TRBJ1-3, is SQTIHQWPATLVQPVGSPLSLECTVEGTSNPNLYWYRQAAGRGLQLLFYSVGIGQISSEVPQNLSASRPQDRQFILSSKKLLLSDSGFYLCAWSYSGNTIYFGEGSWLTVV.

Only a few counts were recorded for this clone. The chain joins TRBV16 to TRBJ1-1; D uncertain. Germline CDR1 is KGHSY and CDR2 is FQNENV. V lost 4 bases to trimming and J lost 2 bases, with 11 bases between them. This CDR3 contains 14 residues. The CDR3 region has the DNA TGTGCCAGCAGCCGCTCGCGTACCAACACTGAAGCTTTCTTT. This translates into CASSRSRTNTEAFF.

V and J are TRBV7-2 and TRBJ2-2; 9 bases align to TRBD2. This CDR3 region has 15 residues. Germline V gene sequence: CDR1 SGHTA, CDR2 FQGNSA. The trim removed 5 bases at V and 5 bases at J, leaving 6 bases unmatched. The CDR3 nucleotides are TGTGCCAGCAGCGGAGAGCGGGGGGTAACCGGGGAGCTGTTTTTT. Translation gives CASSGERGVTGELFF.

CDR3: CASSLAVGRSSGNTIYF. Written as DNA, the CDR3 is TGCGCCAGCAGCTTGGCGGTCGGTCGAAGCTCTGGAAACACCATATATTTT. The J gene is TRBJ1-3, the V gene TRBV5-1; D is unclear. The CDR3 sequence is 17 residues long. Trimming took 0 bases from V and 0 from J, leaving 13 bases between them. Germline V gene data show CDR1 as SGHRS and CDR2 as YFSETQ. Full variable domain (missing parts from reference TRBV5-1 and TRBJ1-3): KAGVTQTPRYLIKTRGQQVTLSCSPISGHRSVSWYQQTPGQGLQFLFEYFSETQRNKGNFPGRFSGRQFSNSRSEMNVSTLELGDSALYLCASSLAVGRSSGNTIYFGEGSWLTVV.

The CDR3 nucleotides are TGCGCCAGCAGCCCGGAGGGGGGGCTTAGCAAAAACATTCAGTACTTC. Encoded protein: CASSPEGGLSKNIQYF. The chain links TRBV5-1 to TRBJ2-4, with a possible D match to TRBD2 (7 bases). The CDR3 is 16 residues long. The germline V and J ends were trimmed by 4 bases and 3 bases, with 17 bases remaining between them. The germline V gene encodes CDR1 SGHRS and CDR2 YFSETQ.

The chain recombines TRBV19 with TRBJ1-5; no reliable D call. Germline V gene sequence: CDR1 LNHDA, CDR2 SQIVND (reference sequence). This CDR3 is 13 amino acids long. Trimming left V 3 bases short and J 3 bases short, with 6 bases between. The CDR3 reads CASSMAVNQPQHF. The CDR3 DNA reads TGTGCCAGTAGTATGGCAGTCAATCAGCCCCAGCATTTT.

This chain connects TRBV7-3 to TRBJ1-5; 7 bases are a match to TRBD1. This CDR3 has 19 amino acids. J gave up 2 bases and V 1 base, and 14 bases lay outside the gene matches. Germline-derived CDR1 and CDR2 are SGHTA and FQGTGA. CDR3 in DNA: TGTGCCAGCAGCTTAAAGGGTCGACAGGGAAGGTGGGGCAATCAGCCCCAGCATTTT. Protein product: CASSLKGRQGRWGNQPQHF. The full variable domain, rest sourced from reference TRBV7-3 and TRBJ1-5, is GAGVSQTPSNKVTEKGKYVELRCDPISGHTALYWYRQSLGQGPEFLIYFQGTGAADDSGLPNDRFFAVRPEGSVSTLKIQRTERGDSAVYLCASSLKGRQGRWGNQPQHFGDGTRLSIL.

The table lists this clone with a count of one. The chain combines TRBV6-5 with TRBJ1-3; D perhaps matches TRBD1 (5 bases). Between the trimmed V and J ends, which lost 2 bases and 4 bases, there was a span of 12 bases. The CDR3 covers 15 residues. Germline CDR1 and CDR2: MNHEY and SVGAGI. The CDR3 sequence: CASSYGRAKGNTIYF. CDR3 coding DNA: TGTGCCAGCAGTTACGGCAGGGCTAAAGGAAACACCATATATTTT.

The chain is built from TRBV7-2 and TRBJ1-6; a weak D match, TRBD1 (6 bases). The germline V gene encodes CDR1 SGHTA and CDR2 FQGNSA. V dropped 6 bases and J dropped 7 bases, with 16 bases sitting between them. CDR3 length: 15 residues. CDR3 amino acids: CASRRTALANSPLHF. The CDR3 DNA reads TGTGCCAGCAGGAGGACAGCCCTTGCGAATTCACCCCTCCACTTT.

In this sample, this clone turned up once. The chain recombines TRBV7-9 with TRBJ2-2; 8 bases map to TRBD2. The CDR3 length is 16 residues. After removal of 1 base from V and 4 bases from J, the junction contained 5 bases not matched to a gene. Germline V CDR1 and CDR2: SEHNR, FQNEAQ (reference sequence). The CDR3 DNA sequence: TGTGCCAGCAGCTTAGGAAGCGGGAGAAGCACCGGGGAGCTGTTTTTT. Residues: CASSLGSGRSTGELFF.

The genes are TRBV7-9 and TRBJ1-6; D gene uncertain. The length of the CDR3 is 13 residues. With 2 bases removed from V and 8 bases from J, the gap between germline ends came to 7 bases. CDR1 and CDR2 from the germline V gene are SEHNR and FQNEAQ (reference sequence). The CDR3 loop reads CASSLNSHSPLHF. The CDR3 DNA reads as TGTGCCAGCAGCTTAAACTCACATTCACCCCTCCACTTT.

Of note for this clone: Other DNA sequences in the sample encode the same CDR3. The rearrangement uses TRBV19 and TRBJ1-2; the match to TRBD1 covers 11 bases. The CDR3 consists of 15 residues. Trimming at V came to 6 bases and at J to 2 bases, leaving 5 bases not matched to a gene. From germline, CDR1 is LNHDA and CDR2 SQIVND (reference sequence). The CDR3 spells CASRSDRGQNYGYTF. CDR3 DNA: TGTGCCAGTAGGTCGGACAGGGGGCAGAACTATGGCTACACCTTC.

This clone was detected only a few times. This sequence joins TRBV7-6 and TRBJ2-7; D is uncertain. This CDR3 has 12 residues. Trimming shortened V by 1 base and J by 2 bases, and 3 bases separated the two germline ends. Germline CDR1 and CDR2: SGHVS and FNYEAQ. CDR3 residues: CASSLVTYEQYF. In nucleotides, the CDR3 is TGTGCCAGCAGCTTAGTTACCTACGAGCAGTACTTC.

This sequence joins TRBV19 and TRBJ2-1; 11 nucleotides match TRBD2. This CDR3 is built from 16 residues. Germline CDR1 LNHDA, CDR2 SQIVND (reference sequence). V gave up 0 bases and J gave up 8 bases; unmatched junction bases: 6. CDR3 DNA: TGTGCCAGTAGTATAGAAGTACTAGCGGGAGTCCATGAGCAGTTCTTC. It specifies CASSIEVLAGVHEQFF.

V and J are TRBV7-3 and TRBJ2-1, with no clear D. The length of the CDR3 is 14 residues. The ends were cut back, 3 bases at V and 12 bases at J, with 18 bases in the middle. Germline values: CDR1 SGHTA, CDR2 FQGTGA. The CDR3 loop reads CASSFPTRKVGQFF. Here the CDR3 DNA reads TGTGCCAGCAGCTTCCCCACGCGGAAGGTTGGGCAGTTCTTC.

This clone occurred a few times. J is TRBJ2-7 and V is TRBV6-6; maybe TRBD2 (6 bases). CDR1 is MNHNY and CDR2 is SVGAGI in the germline V gene (reference sequence). There are 15 residues in the CDR3. Trimming removed 7 bases from V and 3 bases from J, with 19 bases in between. The CDR3 nucleotides read TGTGCCAGCATCAACTCCGGGACTTCGAACTACGAGCAGTACTTC. This gives the protein CASINSGTSNYEQYF.

The gene calls are TRBV7-9 and TRBJ2-7, with TRBD1 matching 7 bases. Germline V gives CDR1 SEHNR, CDR2 FQNEAQ (reference sequence). The CDR3 runs to 13 residues. The V gene end was trimmed by 4 bases and the J gene end by 6 bases; junction bases not matched to a gene: 6. CDR3 bases: TGTGCCAGCAGCTCCAGTACAGGGGCCGAGCAGTACTTC. Translated: CASSSSTGAEQYF.

This chain uses TRBV30 with TRBJ1-1; 10 bases align to TRBD1. The CDR3 runs to 15 residues. The junction had 6 bases not matched to a gene; V was cut back by 2 bases and J by 3 bases. Germline V CDR1 and CDR2: GTSNPN, SVGIG (reference sequence). Written as DNA, the CDR3 is TGTGCCTGGAGTCCTGCCGGGACAGGGGACACTGAAGCTTTCTTT. It specifies CAWSPAGTGDTEAFF. Full variable domain (remainder filled in from reference TRBV30 and TRBJ1-1): SQTIHQWPATLVQPVGSPLSLECTVEGTSNPNLYWYRQAAGRGLQLLFYSVGIGQISSEVPQNLSASRPQDRQFILSSKKLLLSDSGFYLCAWSPAGTGDTEAFFGQGTRLTVV.

CDR3 DNA: TGCGCCAGCAGCTTGACTAGCGGCTACGAGCAGTACTTC. This encodes CASSLTSGYEQYF. This sequence joins TRBV4-3 and TRBJ2-7; 9 bases line up with TRBD2. Trimming took 5 bases from V and 3 from J; bases not matched to a gene: 2. The CDR3 length is 13 residues. Germline CDR1 and CDR2: LGHNA and YSLEER.

This clone appeared once. This chain connects TRBV5-1 to TRBJ2-3; 13 bases align to TRBD2. V dropped 5 bases and J dropped 5; count of bases not matched to a gene: 11. The CDR3 has 17 residues. Germline V lookup: CDR1 SGHRS, CDR2 YFSETQ. CDR3 sequence (DNA): TGCGCCAGCAGTTTTACTACTAGCGGGGGGGCCCGAGATACGCAGTATTTT. Its protein is CASSFTTSGGARDTQYF.

This clone was counted between two and nine times. J is TRBJ1-5 and V is TRBV4-3; a weak D match, TRBD1 (6 bases). The length of the CDR3 is 17 residues. Germline V lookup: CDR1 LGHNA, CDR2 YSLEER. Trimming removed 0 bases at V and 7 bases at J, with 19 bases between. For the CDR3, the DNA is TGCGCCAGCAGCCAAGATCCCATGACAGGTCTCGACCAGCCCCAGCATTTT. Amino acid sequence: CASSQDPMTGLDQPQHF.

CDR3 amino acids: CSTLGGTSGQETQYF. As DNA, the CDR3 is TGCAGCACCCTGGGAGGGACTAGCGGACAAGAGACCCAGTACTTC. J is TRBJ2-5 and V is TRBV29-1; the match to TRBD2 covers 11 bases. CDR3 size: 15 residues. Trimming at V came to 8 bases and at J to 2 bases, leaving 10 bases not matched to a gene. Germline lookup yields CDR1 SQVTM and CDR2 ANQGSEA.

The rearrangement uses TRBV7-2 and TRBJ1-3; D gene ambiguous. The ends were cut back, 2 bases at V and 0 bases at J, with 8 bases in the middle. Germline V CDR1 and CDR2: SGHTA, FQGNSA. This CDR3 contains 15 residues. The chain's CDR3 is CASSLYTSSGNTIYF. CDR3 nucleotide sequence: TGTGCCAGCAGCTTATATACCAGCTCTGGAAACACCATATATTTT.

Turning to this clone: Different DNA sequences within this sample yield the same CDR3. The chain is built from TRBV9 and TRBJ1-2, with 8 bases that match TRBD1. Losses at the gene ends were 0 bases for V and 4 bases for J; bases not matched to a gene: 2. The germline gives CDR1 SGDLS, CDR2 YYNGEE. CDR3 size: 14 residues. The CDR3 is CASSVGQGSYGYTF. In DNA, the CDR3 is TGTGCCAGCAGCGTAGGACAGGGGAGCTATGGCTACACCTTC.

V gene TRBV5-4 combines with J gene TRBJ2-5; D possibly corresponds to TRBD1 (5 bases). V lost 4 bases and J 5 bases, leaving 12 bases between the germline ends. The length of the CDR3 is 13 residues. Germline CDR1 and CDR2: SGHNT and YYREEE (reference sequence). For the CDR3, the DNA is TGTGCCAGCAGCCAGGGCCTCGAGGAGACCCAGTACTTC. Its translation is CASSQGLEETQYF.

The CDR3 here is CASSVGQGARTEAFF. For the CDR3, the DNA is TGTGCCAGCAGCGTAGGTCAGGGGGCGAGGACTGAAGCTTTCTTT. The V call is TRBV9, the J call TRBJ1-1; 8 nucleotides align to TRBD1. Trimming removed 0 bases from V and 5 bases from J; junction bases left unmatched: 6. The CDR3 spans 15 residues. CDR1 and CDR2 (germline): SGDLS, YYNGEE.

This chain links TRBV30 with TRBJ2-6; D gene unclear. Germline V gene lookup returns CDR1 GTSNPN and CDR2 SVGIG (reference sequence). Trimming pared 3 bases from V and 1 base from J, leaving 4 bases between. The CDR3 runs to 13 residues. The CDR3, as DNA: TGTGCCTGGAGCGGGTCTGGGGCCAACGTCCTGACTTTC. Translation: CAWSGSGANVLTF.